Detailed here is one T cell receptor (beta chain). Its cognate antigen is unknown. The J segment lost 7 bases and the V segment lost 4 bases, leaving 7 bases of the junction unmatched. The CDR3 covers 13 residues. Germline V lookup: CDR1 SGDLS, CDR2 YYNGEE. The study defined stable Graves' hyperthyroidism as no ophthalmopathy progression within 18 months. Uncontrolled infections, other autoimmune diseases, pregnancy or lactation led to exclusion of patients. The data stem from a study of T cells in Graves' hyperthyroidism and ophthalmopathy. Researchers took RNA transcripts and amplified the TCR beta CDR3 regions from them. The HTBI primer set was used in a first-round RT-PCR of the TCR CDR3. TCRdb itself ran the multiplex PCR reads through MiXCR, one entry per CDR3 protein. The data contain hundreds of thousands of distinct CDR3 sequences, about 38% of them singletons. Study-wide results and caveats: Through a model of 13 V-J features, ophthalmopathy was separated from stable hyperthyroidism.

The rearrangement links TRBV9 to TRBJ1-2; 7 bases map to TRBD1. The specimen sequenced was blood. The sequence was obtained from a young man with Graves' hyperthyroidism. The CDR3 region has the DNA TGTGCCAGCAGCACCAACAGGGGCGGTGGCTACACCTTC. It codes for CASSTNRGGGYTF.